These 24 T cell receptor beta chains came from one sample sequenced in a study of blood T cell repertoires in COVID-19. The data were produced by immunoSEQ multiplex PCR, yet TCRdb's version contains in-frame clones alone and is incomplete. Found here are 95,000 to 120,000 clones, approximately 91% of them singletons; the top ten hold 8% to 8.5%. Sample: peripheral blood. These receptors were collected from a woman in her seventies who had recovered from COVID-19.

The chain has TRBV7-2 and TRBJ2-1; tentative D call: TRBD1 (6 bases). The germline CDR1 and CDR2 sequences are SGHTA and FQGNSA. Trimming left V 5 bases short and J 11 bases short, with 16 bases between. The CDR3 runs to 13 residues. DNA for the CDR3: TGTGCCAGCAGCCCACAGGGAGAGAGTAAGCAGTTCTTC. Residues: CASSPQGESKQFF.

V usage is TRBV29-1 and J usage is TRBJ2-7, with TRBD1 as a possible D gene (6 bases). The CDR3 covers 12 residues. The V and J ends lost 6 bases and 7 bases respectively, with 16 bases between them. From germline, CDR1 is SQVTM and CDR2 ANQGSEA. In DNA, the CDR3 is TGCAGCGTCTTGGGACAACTTAGGGAGCAGTACTTC. This codes for CSVLGQLREQYF.

The chain is built from TRBV7-2 and TRBJ1-6; a weak D match, TRBD1 (5 bases). The CDR3 loop spans 13 amino acids. CDR1 and CDR2 (germline): SGHTA, FQGNSA. Trimming took off 6 bases at V and 8 bases at J, with 11 bases between the two ends. The CDR3 protein is CASRPGGYSPLHF. The CDR3 nucleotides read TGTGCCAGCAGACCCGGGGGGTATTCACCCCTCCACTTT.

This clone is a singleton in its sample. The chain carries TRBV7-2 and TRBJ2-7, with TRBD2 matching 10 bases. Germline values: CDR1 SGHTA, CDR2 FQGNSA. J lost 5 bases, V lost 0 bases, and 4 bases had no gene match. The CDR3 length is 15 residues. For the CDR3, the DNA is TGTGCCAGCAGCTTAGCTACTAGCGGGGTTAACGAGCAGTACTTC. It specifies CASSLATSGVNEQYF.

This rearrangement joins TRBV25-1 to TRBJ1-4; 9 bases match TRBD1. Germline V CDR1 and CDR2: MGHDK, SYGVNS. The CDR3 totals 14 residues. The junction had 4 bases not matched to a gene; V was cut back by 4 bases and J by 7 bases. The CDR3 sequence: CASSVGGQGEKLFF. CDR3 in DNA: TGTGCCAGCAGTGTAGGGGGACAGGGTGAAAAACTGTTTTTT.

This sequence joins TRBV4-2 and TRBJ2-3; unclear D gene. The CDR3 contains 13 residues. Per the germline V gene, CDR1 is LGHNA and CDR2 is YNFKEQ. V was shortened by 3 bases and J by 2 bases, with 6 bases between the two germline ends. The CDR3 loop is CASSQQITDTQYF. The CDR3 DNA follows: TGTGCCAGCAGCCAGCAGATCACAGATACGCAGTATTTT.

The rearrangement joins TRBV28 to TRBJ2-7; a weak D match, TRBD1 (7 bases). Germline values: CDR1 MDHEN, CDR2 SYDVKM. The V end lost 7 bases, the J end lost 3 bases, and 16 bases lay between the germline ends. The CDR3 extends over 14 amino acids. The CDR3 coding sequence is TGTGCCAGCATTTGGGCAGGGGGGATCTACGAGCAGTACTTC. Its protein is CASIWAGGIYEQYF.

The gene calls are TRBV4-2 and TRBJ2-1; 9 bases are shared with TRBD2. CDR1 is LGHNA, CDR2 YNFKEQ, per germline. V trimming: 0 bases; J trimming: 8 bases; junction bases outside the gene matches: 11. The CDR3 extends over 17 amino acids. CDR3 in DNA: TGTGCCAGCAGCCAAGATTGGCGGGAGGGCCAAAGGGATGAGCAGTTCTTC. Translation: CASSQDWREGQRDEQFF.

This chain uses TRBV30 with TRBJ2-7; D is possibly TRBD1 (5 bases). V was trimmed by 0 bases and J by 1 base, leaving 7 bases between them. Germline V CDR1 and CDR2: GTSNPN, SVGIG (reference sequence). This CDR3 has 13 residues. The CDR3 region is CAWSVQVSYEQYF. The CDR3 nucleotides read TGTGCCTGGAGTGTACAGGTGTCCTACGAGCAGTACTTC.

This chain links TRBV5-1 with TRBJ2-7; D is possibly TRBD1 (6 bases). The CDR3 has 13 residues. V was pared by 2 bases and J by 3 bases, with 9 bases between. CDR1 and CDR2 from the germline V gene are SGHRS and YFSETQ. For the CDR3, the DNA is TGCGCCAGCAGCTTCGGGACATTCTACGAGCAGTACTTC. It translates to CASSFGTFYEQYF.

This clone was counted a single time. The chain links TRBV19 to TRBJ1-6; D is unresolved. The V gene lost 7 bases and the J gene lost 5 bases, with 9 bases spanning the gap. The CDR3 extends over 13 amino acids. CDR1 is LNHDA, CDR2 SQIVND, per germline (reference sequence). CDR3 loop: CASTPEDNSPLHF. The CDR3, as DNA: TGTGCCAGTACCCCGGAGGATAATTCACCCCTCCACTTT.

This clone has more than one count but fewer than ten. This CDR3 reads CASSLGQGMNTEAFF. Written as DNA, the CDR3 is TGCGCCAGCAGCTTGGGCCAGGGCATGAACACTGAAGCTTTCTTT. This sequence joins TRBV5-1 and TRBJ1-1; tentative D call: TRBD1 (5 bases). CDR3 length: 15 amino acids. Germline-derived CDR1 and CDR2 are SGHRS and YFSETQ. V was shortened by 0 bases and J by 0 bases, with 9 bases between the two germline ends.

The chain carries TRBV7-3 and TRBJ2-5; D call uncertain. V lost 4 bases and J 2 bases, leaving 14 bases between the germline ends. This CDR3 is 15 amino acids long. The germline CDR1 and CDR2 sequences are SGHTA and FQGTGA. CDR3 residues: CASSSGGPVQETQYF. The DNA for the CDR3 is TGTGCCAGCAGCTCCGGCGGTCCGGTACAAGAGACCCAGTACTTC.

The rearrangement joins TRBV5-4 to TRBJ2-3; 8 bases line up with TRBD2. This CDR3 is built from 13 residues. With 4 bases clipped from V and 10 bases from J, the junction kept 8 bases outside the gene matches. Germline assignment: CDR1 SGHNT and CDR2 YYREEE (reference sequence). CDR3 nucleotide sequence: TGTGCCAGCAGCGGTGGCCTAGCGGGTTCGCAGTATTTT. Protein product: CASSGGLAGSQYF.

This clone was counted only a few times. This chain links TRBV20-1 with TRBJ1-2; D is unclear. V lost 2 bases and J 3 bases, leaving 4 bases between the germline ends. Germline loops: CDR1 DFQATT, CDR2 SNEGSKA (reference sequence). The CDR3 sequence is 11 residues long. In DNA, the CDR3 is TGCAGTGCTAGAACGGACTATGGCTACACCTTC. This codes for CSARTDYGYTF.

J is TRBJ2-7 and V is TRBV4-1; D may be TRBD1 (5 bases). Germline V lookup: CDR1 MGHRA, CDR2 YSYEKL. The CDR3 consists of 15 residues. V was clipped by 1 base and J by 4 bases, with 14 bases between them. CDR3 in DNA: TGCGCCAGCAGCCAAGGAGTGGGGCAGTCTTACGAGCAGTACTTC. Its protein product is CASSQGVGQSYEQYF.

The chain links TRBV7-2 to TRBJ2-5, with TRBD2 as a possible D gene (5 bases). Germline V gives CDR1 SGHTA, CDR2 FQGNSA. V gave up 4 bases and J gave up 0 bases, with 12 bases separating them. The CDR3 has 15 amino acids. CDR3 nucleotides: TGTGCCAGCAGCTGGAGGCTAGGCCACCAAGAGACCCAGTACTTC. This encodes CASSWRLGHQETQYF.

The chain has TRBV30 and TRBJ2-1, with TRBD2 identical over 7 bases. The CDR3 runs 15 residues. V lost 3 bases to trimming and J lost 6 bases; unmatched junction nucleotides: 11. In germline, CDR1 is GTSNPN, CDR2 SVGIG (reference sequence). For the CDR3, the DNA is TGTGCCTGGAGGGACCGATGGGGGGGGTCCAATGAGCAGTTCTTC. Protein: CAWRDRWGGSNEQFF.

In its sample, this clone was seen once. The rearrangement uses TRBV7-3 and TRBJ2-2; 8 bases fit TRBD1. Trimming took 3 bases from V and 2 from J; bases not matched to a gene: 2. In germline, CDR1 is SGHTA, CDR2 FQGTGA. There are 15 residues in the CDR3. This chain's CDR3 is CASSFRGPNTGELFF. For the CDR3, the DNA is TGTGCCAGCAGCTTCAGGGGGCCAAACACCGGGGAGCTGTTTTTT.

The rearrangement joins TRBV5-8 to TRBJ1-5; unclear D gene. From germline, CDR1 is SGHTS and CDR2 YDEGEE. The CDR3 runs to 13 residues. V was clipped by 4 bases and J by 3 bases, with 8 bases between them. DNA of the CDR3: TGTGCCAGCAGCGCGGGTCTCAATCAGCCCCAGCATTTT. Translation: CASSAGLNQPQHF.

This clone came up once. V usage is TRBV7-2 and J usage is TRBJ2-3; 7 bases are a match to TRBD2. CDR3 length equals 18 residues. V trimming: 1 base; J trimming: 0 bases; junction bases outside the gene matches: 10. Germline assignment: CDR1 SGHTA and CDR2 FQGNSA. CDR3 protein: CASSLVGRLAASTDTQYF. In DNA, the CDR3 is TGTGCCAGCAGCTTAGTCGGGCGACTAGCAGCTAGCACAGATACGCAGTATTTT.

The chain uses TRBV4-3 and TRBJ1-2; weak D call: TRBD1 (6 bases). The CDR3 is 14 amino acids. Per germline, CDR1 LGHNA and CDR2 YSLEER. Trimming stripped 4 bases from V and 2 bases from J, with 11 bases between. DNA for the CDR3: TGCGCCAGCAGCCCGCGGACAGCCAACTATGGCTACACCTTC. Its translation: CASSPRTANYGYTF.

The chain uses TRBV13 and TRBJ1-6; D may be TRBD1 (5 bases). The germline gives CDR1 PRHDT, CDR2 FYEKMQ (reference sequence). CDR3 size: 15 residues. V was trimmed by 7 bases and J by 7 bases, leaving 17 bases between them. CDR3 protein: CASMRRGAGNSPLHF. The CDR3 DNA follows: TGTGCCAGCATGAGGAGGGGCGCGGGGAATTCACCCCTCCACTTT.

The chain couples TRBV10-2 to TRBJ2-1; 7 nucleotides agree with TRBD2. The germline gives CDR1 WSHSY, CDR2 SAAADI. Germline trimming cut 11 bases from V and 1 base from J; bases unmatched to any gene: 11. This CDR3 is built from 15 residues. CDR3 sequence: CAAGPGTTSYNEQFF. The CDR3 DNA follows: TGCGCCGCAGGGCCCGGGACTACTTCCTACAATGAGCAGTTCTTC.